The present entry profiles one TCR beta chain with its context. The data were produced by immunoSEQ multiplex PCR, yet TCRdb's version contains in-frame clones alone and is incomplete. The sample shows approximately 38,000 clones, roughly 91% of them seen only once. This CDR3 has 13 residues. This entry comes from a study of T cell changes during pregnancy in multiple sclerosis. The sample in question was CD8+ T cells from peripheral blood mononuclear cells, obtained in the second trimester of pregnancy. This rearrangement joins TRBV21-1 to TRBJ1-1; the D call of TRBD1 is as the table states it, not checked on the DNA. TRBV21-1 is reported as a pseudogene. The clonotype comes from a female donor with multiple sclerosis, enrolled in a pregnancy study. The CDR3: CASSKEGSGEAFF. Here the CDR3 DNA reads TGTGCCAGCAGCAAAGAAGGTTCAGGTGAAGCTTTCTTT.